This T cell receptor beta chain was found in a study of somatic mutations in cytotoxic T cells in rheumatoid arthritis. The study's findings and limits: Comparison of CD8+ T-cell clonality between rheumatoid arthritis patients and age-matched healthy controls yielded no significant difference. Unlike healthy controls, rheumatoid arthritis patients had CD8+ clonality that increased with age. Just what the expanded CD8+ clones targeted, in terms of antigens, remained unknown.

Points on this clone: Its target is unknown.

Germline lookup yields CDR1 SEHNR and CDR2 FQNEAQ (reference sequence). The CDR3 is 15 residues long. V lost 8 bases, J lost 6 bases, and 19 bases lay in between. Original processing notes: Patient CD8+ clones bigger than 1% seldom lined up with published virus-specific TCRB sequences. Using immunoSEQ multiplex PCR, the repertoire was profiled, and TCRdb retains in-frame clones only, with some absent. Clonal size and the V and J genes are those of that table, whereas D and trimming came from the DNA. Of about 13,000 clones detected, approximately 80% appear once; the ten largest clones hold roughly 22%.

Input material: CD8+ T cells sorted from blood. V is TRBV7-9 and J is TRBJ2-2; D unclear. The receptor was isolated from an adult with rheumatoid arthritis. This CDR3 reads CASAPPMGKAGELFF. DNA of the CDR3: TGTGCCAGCGCCCCTCCCATGGGGAAGGCCGGGGAGCTGTTTTTT.